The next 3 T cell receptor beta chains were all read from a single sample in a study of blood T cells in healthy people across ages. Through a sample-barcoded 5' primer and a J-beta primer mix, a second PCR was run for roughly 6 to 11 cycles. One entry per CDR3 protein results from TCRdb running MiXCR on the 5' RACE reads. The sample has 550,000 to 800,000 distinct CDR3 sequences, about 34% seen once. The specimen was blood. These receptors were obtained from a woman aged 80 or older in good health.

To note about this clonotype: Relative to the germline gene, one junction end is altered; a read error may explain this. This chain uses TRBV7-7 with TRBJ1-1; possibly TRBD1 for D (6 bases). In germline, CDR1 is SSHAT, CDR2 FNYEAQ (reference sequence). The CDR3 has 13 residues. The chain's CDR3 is CASSLAQGTEAFF. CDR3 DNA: TGTGCTAGCAGCTTAGCACAGGGAACTGAAGCTTTCTTT. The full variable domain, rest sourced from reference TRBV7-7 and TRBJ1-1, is GAGVSQSPRYKVTKRGQDVTLRCDPISSHATLYWYQQALGQGPEFLTYFNYEAQPDKSGLPSDRFSAERPEGSISTLTIQRTEQRDSAMYRCASSLAQGTEAFFGQGTRLTVV.

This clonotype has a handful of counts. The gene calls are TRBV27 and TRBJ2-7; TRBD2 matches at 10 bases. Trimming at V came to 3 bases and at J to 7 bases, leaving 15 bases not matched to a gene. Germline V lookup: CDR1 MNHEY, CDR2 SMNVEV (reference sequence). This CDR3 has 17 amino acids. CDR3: CASSFRGRLAGYNEQYF. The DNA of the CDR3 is TGTGCCAGCAGTTTTAGGGGTAGACTAGCGGGTTACAATGAGCAGTACTTC.

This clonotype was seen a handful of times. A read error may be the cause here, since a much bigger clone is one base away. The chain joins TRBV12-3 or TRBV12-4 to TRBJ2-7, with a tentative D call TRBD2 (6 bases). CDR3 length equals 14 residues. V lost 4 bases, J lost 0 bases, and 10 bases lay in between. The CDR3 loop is CASSCSGSSYEQYF. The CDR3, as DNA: TGTGCCAGCAGTTGCTCCGGGAGCTCCTACGAGCAGTACTTC.